Listed below are T cell receptor beta chains from one sample, sequenced in a study of T cell responses to AZD1222 COVID-19 vaccine. Measured with immunoSEQ multiplex PCR; TCRdb has only the in-frame clones, and not every one. The table includes about 42,000 clones, roughly 88% detected once. The sequences come from peripheral blood, collected 28 days after the second AZD1222 dose. The receptors were sampled from an adult who received the AZD1222 COVID-19 vaccine. Both conserved end residues are part of each CDR3. Each record gives: CDR3 DNA, CDR3 protein, V gene, D gene, clone size, J gene. A D gene is named only where the DNA matches it firmly. Expanded clones get a size class; other rows say once, few or many, or leave the size out.

cdr3_nt: TGTGCCATTACGGGGGTCTCTGGCTACACCTTC
cdr3_aa: CAITGVSGYTF
v_call: TRBV12-3/TRBV12-4
d_call: -
clone_size: -
j_call: TRBJ1-2

cdr3_nt: TGCGCCAGCAGCCAGGAACTAGCGGGAGGGCCGTATACGCAGTATTTT
cdr3_aa: CASSQELAGGPYTQYF
v_call: TRBV4-3
d_call: TRBD2
clone_size: -
j_call: TRBJ2-3

cdr3_nt: TGCAGTGCTAGTAGAGCCGCGACCGGGAGATATGGCTACACCTTC
cdr3_aa: CSASRAATGRYGYTF
v_call: TRBV20-1
d_call: -
clone_size: -
j_call: TRBJ1-2

cdr3_nt: TGTGCCAGCACCCCACGCGGGGGCTCCTACGAGCAGTACTTC
cdr3_aa: CASTPRGGSYEQYF
v_call: TRBV11-2
d_call: TRBD2
clone_size: -
j_call: TRBJ2-7

cdr3_nt: TGCAGCGCTCACAGGGGGCTTAACACCGGGGAGCTGTTTTTT
cdr3_aa: CSAHRGLNTGELFF
v_call: TRBV29-1
d_call: TRBD1
clone_size: -
j_call: TRBJ2-2

cdr3_nt: TGTGCCAGCAGCCAAGGGGACAGGGTGAACACTGAAGCTTTCTTT
cdr3_aa: CASSQGDRVNTEAFF
v_call: TRBV4-2
d_call: TRBD1
clone_size: -
j_call: TRBJ1-1

cdr3_nt: TGTGCCAGCTCACCTGAGGGGACGGACCTCGGGACAGATACGCAGTATTTT
cdr3_aa: CASSPEGTDLGTDTQYF
v_call: TRBV18
d_call: -
clone_size: -
j_call: TRBJ2-3

cdr3_nt: TGTGCCAGTAGTATAGATCTGGGAAGCTACACCTTC
cdr3_aa: CASSIDLGSYTF
v_call: TRBV19
d_call: -
clone_size: -
j_call: TRBJ1-2

cdr3_nt: TGTGCCAGCAGCCGGCAGACCCTACTAGCGGGAGTGTTTCGTCGGACAGATACGCAGTATTTT
cdr3_aa: CASSRQTLLAGVFRRTDTQYF
v_call: TRBV4-2
d_call: TRBD2
clone_size: -
j_call: TRBJ2-3

cdr3_nt: TGTGCCAGCAGCTATTTATGGGGCTACACCTTC
cdr3_aa: CASSYLWGYTF
v_call: TRBV3-1/TRBV3-2
d_call: -
clone_size: -
j_call: TRBJ1-2

cdr3_nt: TGTGCCACGGGGGTAGGGGCCGGGGAGCTGTTTTTT
cdr3_aa: CATGVGAGELFF
v_call: TRBV19
d_call: -
clone_size: -
j_call: TRBJ2-2

cdr3_nt: TGTGCCAGCAATTCTCTTAGCGGGGCCGGAGAGACCCAGTACTTC
cdr3_aa: CASNSLSGAGETQYF
v_call: TRBV6-5
d_call: TRBD2
clone_size: once
j_call: TRBJ2-5

cdr3_nt: TGTGCCTATGCCAGAGGGAACCAAGAGACCCAGTACTTC
cdr3_aa: CAYARGNQETQYF
v_call: TRBV30
d_call: -
clone_size: -
j_call: TRBJ2-5

cdr3_nt: TGTGCCAGCAGCCAAACCCGCTCGGAGGGCTACACCTTC
cdr3_aa: CASSQTRSEGYTF
v_call: TRBV14
d_call: -
clone_size: -
j_call: TRBJ1-2

cdr3_nt: TGTGCCAGCAGTTACAGTGGGAGGCTCTCTGGAAACACCATATATTTT
cdr3_aa: CASSYSGRLSGNTIYF
v_call: TRBV6-5
d_call: -
clone_size: -
j_call: TRBJ1-3

cdr3_nt: TGTGCCAGCAGCGTAATAGGCGGGACTAGCGGGAGAAATGAGCAGTTCTTC
cdr3_aa: CASSVIGGTSGRNEQFF
v_call: TRBV9
d_call: TRBD2
clone_size: -
j_call: TRBJ2-1

cdr3_nt: TGTGCCAGCAGCAAAGACAGGGGAAGTCAGCCCCAGCATTTT
cdr3_aa: CASSKDRGSQPQHF
v_call: TRBV7-2
d_call: TRBD1
clone_size: -
j_call: TRBJ1-5

cdr3_nt: TGTGCCAGCAGCTTGTCAGAAGGAGACGGGCAGTACTTC
cdr3_aa: CASSLSEGDGQYF
v_call: TRBV5-5
d_call: -
clone_size: once
j_call: TRBJ2-7

cdr3_nt: TGTGCCAGCAGCTTGGAAACTTCGGTCGGGGAGCTGTTTTTT
cdr3_aa: CASSLETSVGELFF
v_call: TRBV7-2
d_call: -
clone_size: -
j_call: TRBJ2-2

cdr3_nt: TGTGCCAGCAGCATTCGAGCGGGAGATTCGGCAGATACGCAGTATTTT
cdr3_aa: CASSIRAGDSADTQYF
v_call: TRBV3-1/TRBV3-2
d_call: TRBD2
clone_size: -
j_call: TRBJ2-3